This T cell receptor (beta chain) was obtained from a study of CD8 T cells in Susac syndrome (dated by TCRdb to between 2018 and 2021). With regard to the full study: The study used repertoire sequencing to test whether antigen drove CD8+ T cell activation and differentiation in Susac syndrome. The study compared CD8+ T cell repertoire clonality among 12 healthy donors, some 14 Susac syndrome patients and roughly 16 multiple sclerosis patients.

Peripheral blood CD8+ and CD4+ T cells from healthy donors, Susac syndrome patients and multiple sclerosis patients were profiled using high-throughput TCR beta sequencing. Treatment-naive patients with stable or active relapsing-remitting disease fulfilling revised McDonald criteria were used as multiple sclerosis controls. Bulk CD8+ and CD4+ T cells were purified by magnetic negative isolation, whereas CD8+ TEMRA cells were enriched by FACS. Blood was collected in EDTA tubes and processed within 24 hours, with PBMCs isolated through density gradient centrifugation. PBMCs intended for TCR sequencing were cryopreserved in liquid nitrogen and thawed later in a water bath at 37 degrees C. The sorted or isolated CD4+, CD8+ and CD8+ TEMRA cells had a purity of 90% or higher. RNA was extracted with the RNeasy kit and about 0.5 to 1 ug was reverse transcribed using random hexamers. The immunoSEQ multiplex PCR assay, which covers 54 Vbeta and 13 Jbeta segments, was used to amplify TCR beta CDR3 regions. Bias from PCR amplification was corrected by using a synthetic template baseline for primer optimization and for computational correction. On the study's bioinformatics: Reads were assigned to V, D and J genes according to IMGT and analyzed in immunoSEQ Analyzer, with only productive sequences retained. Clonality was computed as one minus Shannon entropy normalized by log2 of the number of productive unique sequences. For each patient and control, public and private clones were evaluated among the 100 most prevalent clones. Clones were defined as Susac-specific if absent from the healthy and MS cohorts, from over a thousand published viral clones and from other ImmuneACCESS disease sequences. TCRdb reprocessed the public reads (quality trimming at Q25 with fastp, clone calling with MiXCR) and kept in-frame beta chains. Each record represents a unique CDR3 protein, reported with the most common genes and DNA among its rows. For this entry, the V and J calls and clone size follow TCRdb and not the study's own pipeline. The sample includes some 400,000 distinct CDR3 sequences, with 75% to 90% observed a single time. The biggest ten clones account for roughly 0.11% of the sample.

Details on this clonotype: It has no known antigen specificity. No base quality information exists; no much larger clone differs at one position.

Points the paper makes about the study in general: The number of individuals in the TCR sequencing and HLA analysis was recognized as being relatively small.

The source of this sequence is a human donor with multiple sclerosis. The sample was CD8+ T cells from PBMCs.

CDR3 reads: CASSQAQQGINTGELFF. The DNA sequence is TGTGCCAGCAGCCAAGCTCAACAGGGGATTAACACCGGGGAGCTGTTTTTT. This chain is built from TRBV14 and TRBJ2-2, and TRBD1 aligns with 7 junction nucleotides. The germline V gene gives CDR1 as SGHDN and CDR2 as FVKESK. Taken from cysteine to phenylalanine, the CDR3 has 17 residues. CDR3 DNA is the only sequence kept; it has 51 bases, read in frame from the first base. From V the trimming removes 1 base and from J it removes 2 bases, while the gene matches leave 7 bases of the junction unaccounted for.